The next 31 T cell receptor beta chains were all read from a single sample in a study of response to subunit inactivated influenza vaccine. Each CDR3 protein gets one entry after TCRdb re-called the RT-PCR reads with MiXCR. In the table there are under 200,000 distinct CDR3 sequences, around 9.9% of which are singletons. Here the sequenced sample was non-naive T cells sorted from PBMCs, taken roughly 6 weeks after vaccination. Receptor source: a man over 45 who received an inactivated influenza vaccine.

The V call is TRBV5-8, the J call TRBJ1-4; tentative D call: TRBD1 (6 bases). This CDR3 spans 17 amino acids. CDR1 SGHTS and CDR2 YDEGEE come from the germline V gene. Trimming pared 3 bases from V and 1 base from J, leaving 16 bases between. The CDR3 region has the DNA TGTGCCAGCAGCTACGGATCGGGGGGCGTAACTAATGAAAAACTGTTTTTT. It is translated as CASSYGSGGVTNEKLFF.

V is TRBV9 and J is TRBJ2-7; the match to TRBD1 covers 8 bases. The germline V gene encodes CDR1 SGDLS and CDR2 YYNGEE. This CDR3 spans 14 amino acids. Trimming removed 3 bases from V and 5 bases from J; junction bases left unmatched: 7. CDR3 amino acids: CASSAGQGEHEQYF. CDR3 bases: TGTGCCAGCAGCGCCGGACAGGGAGAGCACGAGCAGTACTTC.

In this sample, this clonotype turned up many times. The CDR3 region has the DNA TGCAGTGCTAGAGACGACAGGGTTAACGAAAAACTGTTTTTT. Its translation is CSARDDRVNEKLFF. This chain joins TRBV20-1 and TRBJ1-4; 7 positions agree with TRBD1. The CDR3 covers 14 residues. Germline loops: CDR1 DFQATT, CDR2 SNEGSKA (reference sequence). V dropped 0 bases and J dropped 8; count of bases not matched to a gene: 6.

This clonotype was counted ten times or more. DNA for the CDR3: TGCAGCGTGGAACGACAATCGGGGATTCAGTACTTC. Encoded protein: CSVERQSGIQYF. J is TRBJ2-4 and V is TRBV29-1, with D possibly TRBD2 on 5 matching bases. Deletions cut 6 bases from V and 10 bases from J, with 16 bases between. The CDR3 extends over 12 amino acids. The germline gives CDR1 SQVTM, CDR2 ANQGSEA.

The genes are TRBV15 and TRBJ1-2, with a weak D call TRBD1 (5 bases). This CDR3 is built from 15 residues. Trimming shortened V by 5 bases and J by 4 bases, and 17 bases separated the two germline ends. The V gene's germline CDR1 is LNHNV and CDR2 YYDKDF (reference sequence). This CDR3 is CATSGGGSGFYGYTF. The CDR3 DNA sequence: TGTGCCACCAGCGGGGGGGGGTCTGGCTTCTATGGCTACACCTTC.

The rearrangement links TRBV7-8 to TRBJ1-1; no reliable D call. The V end was cut by 0 bases, the J end by 11 bases, with 10 bases between. This CDR3 has 12 amino acids. Germline-derived CDR1 and CDR2 are SGHVS and FQNEAQ. This chain's CDR3 is CASSLAGRRAFF. CDR3 bases: TGTGCCAGCAGCTTAGCAGGGAGGCGCGCTTTCTTT. Full variable domain (outside the CDR3, taken from reference TRBV7-8 and TRBJ1-1): GAGVSQSPRYKVAKRGQDVALRCDPISGHVSLFWYQQALGQGPEFLTYFQNEAQLDKSGLPSDRFFAERPEGSVSTLKIQRTQQEDSAVYLCASSLAGRRAFFGQGTRLTVV.

This chain joins TRBV6-2 or TRBV6-3 and TRBJ1-1; no reliable D call. CDR1 MNHEY and CDR2 SVGEGT come from the germline V gene. The CDR3 loop spans 15 amino acids. V dropped 5 bases and J dropped 1 base, with 14 bases sitting between them. CDR3 loop: CASSDRPFKNTEAFF. The DNA of the CDR3 is TGTGCCAGCAGTGACCGACCGTTTAAGAACACTGAAGCTTTCTTT.

This clonotype was recorded many times. This chain links TRBV14 with TRBJ2-5; TRBD2 agrees at 11 bases. V gave up 1 base and J gave up 5 bases; unmatched junction bases: 9. Germline V gene sequence: CDR1 SGHDN, CDR2 FVKESK. The CDR3 totals 17 residues. The CDR3 loop reads CASSQGRTSGSRETQYF. The CDR3 bases are TGTGCCAGCAGCCAAGGAAGAACTAGCGGGAGTAGGGAGACCCAGTACTTC.

This clonotype occurred many times. CDR3 protein: CASNEGILSSYNEQFF. The CDR3 DNA follows: TGCGCCAGCAACGAGGGGATCCTTAGCTCCTACAATGAGCAGTTCTTC. The genes are TRBV5-1 and TRBJ2-1; perhaps D is TRBD1 or TRBD2 (5 bases each). V shed 6 bases and J shed 0 bases, with 16 bases lying between them. This CDR3 spans 16 amino acids. CDR1 is SGHRS, CDR2 YFSETQ, per germline.

This clonotype was picked up a small number of times. The chain recombines TRBV12-3 or TRBV12-4 with TRBJ1-2, with TRBD1 matching 8 bases. Trimming cost V 6 bases and J 0 bases; bases outside gene matches: 6. CDR3 size: 15 residues. CDR3 amino acids: CASRKTGGANYGYTF. In DNA form, the CDR3 reads TGTGCCAGCAGGAAAACAGGGGGTGCTAACTATGGCTACACCTTC.

This clonotype was seen ten or more times. The rearrangement uses TRBV5-5 and TRBJ1-6, with D unclear. Germline-derived CDR1 and CDR2 are SGHKS and YYEKEE (reference sequence). The CDR3 extends over 16 amino acids. V was shortened by 4 bases and J by 0 bases, with 11 bases between the two germline ends. CDR3 in DNA: TGTGCCAGCAGCGACACCAGGAGCTCCTATAATTCACCCCTCCACTTT. Translating it yields CASSDTRSSYNSPLHF.

J is TRBJ2-5 and V is TRBV5-1, with D unresolved. This CDR3 has 14 amino acids. Trimming took off 7 bases at V and 2 bases at J, with 15 bases between the two ends. CDR1 SGHRS and CDR2 YFSETQ come from the germline V gene. CDR3 nucleotide sequence: TGCGCCAGCTTGGCCCCGACAATTCAAGAGACCCAGTACTTC. Its protein is CASLAPTIQETQYF.

The chain uses TRBV28 and TRBJ2-1; 7 bases agree with TRBD1. CDR1 is MDHEN, CDR2 SYDVKM, per germline. This CDR3 region has 15 residues. V shed 5 bases, J shed 3 bases, and the junction held 7 bases outside the gene matches. This chain's CDR3 is CASSGQDRYYNEQFF. CDR3 bases: TGTGCCAGCAGTGGCCAGGACAGGTACTACAATGAGCAGTTCTTC.

This clonotype was counted many times. The J gene is TRBJ2-6, the V gene TRBV3-1; D perhaps matches TRBD2 (5 bases). Germline values: CDR1 LGHDT, CDR2 YNNKEL (reference sequence). Trimming cost V 5 bases and J 0 bases, with 14 bases left between them. This CDR3 spans 17 amino acids. The CDR3 sequence: CASSSSWEISGANVLTF. CDR3 nucleotides: TGTGCCAGCAGCAGTAGCTGGGAGATCTCTGGGGCCAACGTCCTGACTTTC.

This clonotype was picked up a small number of times. The V gene is TRBV12-3 or TRBV12-4, the J gene TRBJ1-1; D ambiguous. V was cut by 1 base and J by 3 bases, with 9 bases left in between. CDR3 length: 14 residues. DNA for the CDR3: TGTGCCAGCAGTTTAGTTGAGGGAGACACTGAAGCTTTCTTT. Translated, it gives CASSLVEGDTEAFF.

This clonotype has only a few counts. The chain couples TRBV7-6 to TRBJ2-1, with TRBD1 matching 9 bases. CDR1 is SGHVS and CDR2 is FNYEAQ in the germline V gene. V lost 5 bases, J lost 7 bases, and 6 bases stayed unmatched. The CDR3 has 14 amino acids. This CDR3 reads CASSPGQGLNEQFF. CDR3 sequence (DNA): TGTGCCAGCAGCCCCGGACAGGGGCTAAATGAGCAGTTCTTC.

The sample holds many counts of this clonotype. The genes are TRBV20-1 and TRBJ1-2; D uncertain. The CDR3 covers 15 residues. V was pared by 1 base and J by 2 bases, with 14 bases between. Germline V gene lookup returns CDR1 DFQATT and CDR2 SNEGSKA (reference sequence). CDR3 DNA: TGCAGTGCTAGAGGTTACGGGGAGAGGAACTATGGCTACACCTTC. Translation gives CSARGYGERNYGYTF.

This clonotype appeared a few times. The chain uses TRBV7-2 and TRBJ2-3; TRBD2 might be the D (5 bases). The CDR3 is made up of 14 amino acids. In germline, CDR1 is SGHTA, CDR2 FQGNSA. The V gene lost 5 bases and the J gene lost 4 bases, with 13 bases spanning the gap. CDR3 sequence: CASSLRENPDTQYF. In DNA, the CDR3 is TGTGCCAGCAGCCTCCGGGAAAACCCAGATACGCAGTATTTT.

Of note for this clonotype: The junction departs from the called germline gene at one end, perhaps through a read error. V and J are TRBV12-3 or TRBV12-4 and TRBJ2-6; perhaps TRBD1 as D (6 bases). CDR3 length: 18 residues. In nucleotides, the CDR3 is TGTACCAGCAGTTTAAACAGGGTATGGATGTCTGGGGCCAACGTCCTGACTTTC. Translated: CTSSLNRVWMSGANVLTF.

This clonotype was observed at least ten times. The chain joins TRBV5-6 to TRBJ2-3; D remains ambiguous. This CDR3 has 14 residues. Trimming cost V 0 bases and J 1 base, with 6 bases left between them. The germline V gene has CDR1 SGHDT and CDR2 YYEEEE. The CDR3 DNA follows: TGTGCCAGCAGCTTGGACACAGGCACAGATACGCAGTATTTT. Amino acid sequence: CASSLDTGTDTQYF.

This clonotype was seen a few times. The gene calls are TRBV6-2 or TRBV6-3 and TRBJ2-1, with no clear D. Germline CDR1 and CDR2: MNHEY and SVGEGT. The length of the CDR3 is 15 residues. The ends were cut back, 6 bases at V and 8 bases at J, with 20 bases in the middle. CDR3: CASSLAPPVFDEQFF. As DNA, the CDR3 is TGTGCCAGCAGCCTCGCCCCGCCGGTTTTCGATGAGCAGTTCTTC.

This chain links TRBV5-1 with TRBJ1-1, with D unresolved. This CDR3 is built from 14 residues. V gave up 6 bases and J gave up 0 bases, with 12 bases separating them. Per germline, CDR1 SGHRS and CDR2 YFSETQ. The CDR3 sequence is CASTKGDMNTEAFF. The CDR3 coding sequence is TGCGCCAGCACCAAAGGAGATATGAACACTGAAGCTTTCTTT.

The chain joins TRBV3-1 to TRBJ2-5; the match to TRBD2 covers 7 bases. Germline values: CDR1 LGHDT, CDR2 YNNKEL (reference sequence). The CDR3 runs 14 residues. J lost 5 bases, V lost 6 bases, and 9 bases had no gene match. CDR3 protein: CASSPSGTTETQYF. The CDR3 nucleotides are TGTGCCAGCAGTCCTTCCGGGACTACTGAGACCCAGTACTTC.

The chain couples TRBV20-1 to TRBJ1-5; 9 positions match TRBD1. The J segment lost 0 bases and the V segment lost 4 bases, leaving 10 bases of the junction unmatched. Per germline, CDR1 DFQATT and CDR2 SNEGSKA (reference sequence). The CDR3 is 17 residues long. CDR3 residues: CSAIPGQGLYSNQPQHF. CDR3 bases: TGCAGTGCTATACCGGGACAGGGTTTGTATAGCAATCAGCCCCAGCATTTT.

In its sample, this clonotype was seen a few times. The CDR3 spells CSASSAGVRNEQFF. The CDR3 DNA reads TGCAGTGCTAGTTCAGCGGGAGTGCGGAATGAGCAGTTCTTC. The chain combines TRBV20-1 with TRBJ2-1; TRBD2 aligns across 8 bases. The CDR3 has 14 residues. V dropped 3 bases and J dropped 7; count of bases not matched to a gene: 8. The germline V gene encodes CDR1 DFQATT and CDR2 SNEGSKA (reference sequence).

This clonotype showed up just a few times. The rearrangement links TRBV12-3 or TRBV12-4 to TRBJ1-1, with D unresolved. The V and J ends lost 6 bases and 4 bases respectively, with 12 bases between them. The CDR3 is 13 amino acids. Written as DNA, the CDR3 is TGTGCCAGCAGCAGGACTGCTTTCACTGAAGCTTTCTTT. Its protein product is CASSRTAFTEAFF.

This clonotype was counted between two and nine times. J is TRBJ1-5 and V is TRBV27; D is uncertain. The germline V gene encodes CDR1 MNHEY and CDR2 SMNVEV (reference sequence). Trimming pared 5 bases from V and 3 bases from J, leaving 8 bases between. This CDR3 is 13 amino acids long. The CDR3 here is CASSPVINQPQHF. CDR3 in DNA: TGTGCCAGCAGTCCCGTTATCAATCAGCCCCAGCATTTT.

V is TRBV4-2 and J is TRBJ2-1; tentative D call: TRBD2 (6 bases). Trimming left V 3 bases short and J 4 bases short, with 19 bases between. The V gene's germline CDR1 is LGHNA and CDR2 YNFKEQ. The CDR3 covers 17 residues. CDR3 in amino acids: CASSHLSGGAKYNEQFF. In nucleotides, the CDR3 is TGTGCCAGCAGCCACCTATCAGGAGGGGCGAAGTACAATGAGCAGTTCTTC.

The J gene is TRBJ2-1, the V gene TRBV4-3; the match to TRBD2 covers 8 bases. The CDR3 length is 17 residues. The J segment lost 0 bases and the V segment lost 0 bases, leaving 4 bases of the junction unmatched. CDR1 and CDR2 (germline): LGHNA, YSLEER. The CDR3: CASSQDLLAASYNEQFF. CDR3 bases: TGCGCCAGCAGCCAAGATTTACTAGCGGCCTCCTACAATGAGCAGTTCTTC.

This rearrangement joins TRBV25-1 to TRBJ2-3, with 7 bases identical to TRBD2. Trimming took 8 bases from V and 4 from J; bases not matched to a gene: 0. Germline CDR1 reads MGHDK; CDR2 reads SYGVNS. This CDR3 region has 11 residues. CDR3 loop: CASRGADTQYF. In DNA, the CDR3 is TGTGCCAGCCGGGGGGCAGATACGCAGTATTTT.

The rearrangement uses TRBV3-1 and TRBJ1-2; no clear D gene. Per the germline V gene, CDR1 is LGHDT and CDR2 is YNNKEL (reference sequence). The CDR3 has 13 residues. With 1 base removed from V and 2 bases from J, the gap between germline ends came to 5 bases. CDR3 bases: TGTGCCAGCAGCCAAGGGCTGAACTATGGCTACACCTTC. Translated: CASSQGLNYGYTF.